This T cell receptor (beta chain) was identified in a study of cytomegalovirus exposure and HLA in healthy donors. Whole-study results and caveats: Most of the CMV-associated TCR beta chains (in a later analysis) appeared to be HLA-restricted. A list of 164 TCR beta chains associated with cytomegalovirus was given.

Worth noting for this clone: What it binds is not known.

PCR was performed using 60 Vbeta and 13 Jbeta primers. Method: immunoSEQ multiplex PCR; TCRdb's copy keeps in-frame clones and lacks some. The sample lists over 90,000 clones, approximately 82% occurring once. The trim removed 6 bases at V and 3 bases at J, leaving 3 bases unmatched. Germline CDR1 reads MNHEY; CDR2 reads SVGAGI. The CDR3 runs 13 residues. This receptor was taken from a man aged 35-49 years in good health and CMV-seronegative. Sequenced: PBMCs. The chain joins TRBV6-5 to TRBJ1-1, with 8 bases identical to TRBD1. CDR3 protein: CASRTGGDTEAFF. CDR3 sequence (DNA): TGTGCCAGCAGAACAGGGGGGGACACTGAAGCTTTCTTT.